There are a few counts of the clone carrying this T cell receptor beta chain. Its antigen remains unidentified. The sequenced template was cDNA made from the entire isolated RNA. This table comes from immunoSEQ multiplex PCR, and its TCRdb copy is limited to in-frame clones, with some not included. Among roughly 240,000 clones, around 25% were seen once, and the ten largest hold about 0.012%. CDR3 length equals 15 residues. Per the germline V gene, CDR1 is SGHRS and CDR2 is YFSETQ. With 5 bases clipped from V and 3 bases from J, the junction kept 7 bases outside the gene matches. The sample belongs to a study of beta chain features in type 1 diabetes. Overall study results and limits: Shorter TCRB CDR3s, moderately but significantly so, were found in Type 1 diabetes patients in all four CD4+ subsets.

Input material: naive CD4+ T cells from blood. The receptor was derived from a woman aged 25 to 39 with type 1 diabetes. This chain uses TRBV5-1 with TRBJ2-2; 7 positions agree with TRBD2. CDR3 nucleotides: TGCGCCAGCAGTGGGAGGGGCCCGGACACCGGGGAGCTGTTTTTT. Amino acids: CASSGRGPDTGELFF. Drawing the rest from reference TRBV5-1 and TRBJ2-2, the complete variable domain is KAGVTQTPRYLIKTRGQQVTLSCSPISGHRSVSWYQQTPGQGLQFLFEYFSETQRNKGNFPGRFSGRQFSNSRSEMNVSTLELGDSALYLCASSGRGPDTGELFFGEGSRLTVL.